This T cell receptor (beta chain) was sequenced in a study of cytomegalovirus exposure and HLA in healthy donors (dated by TCRdb to 2017 to 2019). With regard to the full study: In an earlier analysis of under 600 of the donors, 276 Gb of sequence data and just under 120 million unique TCR beta sequences from approximately 180 million T cells were reported. A later genetic analysis used genome-wide SNP genotypes for about three fifths of the 666 donors, treating that subset as a discovery cohort. Typing coverage varied by locus: roughly 629-640 donors for A, B, C, DRB1 and DQB1; more than 500 for DQA1; over 600 for DPA1; approximately 450 for DPB1. High-throughput TCR immunosequencing, statistical association of individual TCRs with disease status, and machine learning were combined to predict cytomegalovirus infection status. HLA typing included class I and class II loci at four-digit resolution. In an earlier analysis of roughly 540 of the donors, high-throughput TCR beta sequencing was used to judge whether each TCR beta V gene segment behaved as functional or pseudogenic. A separate validation cohort of over 95 different subjects was used in addition to the roughly 640-subject first cohort. A later analysis re-examined previously published TCR beta repertoires from hundreds of donors and added high-resolution HLA genotyping to investigate patterns of TCR occurrence. On average, around 240,000 unique TCR beta nucleotide sequences were sequenced per donor among 398 genotyped donors of the cohort, with roughly a sixth of those sequences being non-productive. Rather than using new phenotypic data, the later analysis identified candidate immune exposures from TCR beta sequences and from how often those sequences occurred across donors. Around 320 gigabases of sequencing data and tens of millions of unique TCR sequences were included in an early release covering under 650 HLA-typed donors. The study aimed to test whether cataloging public T cell receptors could reveal signatures of past pathogen exposure. The genetic ancestry cluster associated with self-reported Caucasian donors included 80% to 90% of the 398 genotyped donors. All discovery cohort repertoires had been generated on a single sequencing platform. Four to six DR-DQ haplotypes were handled as single units for association and clustering because linkage in the cohort was strong. Donor age, sex, ethnicity and CMV serostatus were compiled alongside the repertoire data. The T cell repertoires of 700 or so subjects were profiled by immunosequencing and related to cytomegalovirus serostatus.

Findings and caveats that apply to the study as a whole: A later analysis associated 17,000 or so TCR beta sequences with specific HLA alleles at a false discovery rate of 0.05. Some IMGT-functional V segments, including TRBV6-2 and TRBV6-3, could not be told apart with the 87-base-pair reads, so those segments were excluded. For the cohort, immune exposure information was limited to CMV serostatus. A cluster of highly shared sequence variants was judged likely to be a technical artifact of the sequencing pipeline. Most CMV-associated TCR beta chains appeared to be HLA-restricted in a later analysis, and the HLA associations seemed to be driven largely by CMV exposure. Most TCR sequences were seen in very few donors, while some public TCRs were found in many individuals. In a later analysis, HLA-associated TCR beta chains were found to be more clonally expanded and to have lower generation probabilities than equally common non-associated chains. The classifier was reported to diagnose cytomegalovirus status with high specificity and sensitivity in both the original and validation cohorts. Only TCR beta chains were sequenced in this cohort, and the absence of alpha or paired-chain data limited detectable features. A further reported finding was that TCR beta sequences accurately predicted the HLA-A and HLA-B alleles for most subjects in the first cohort. Because some donors lacked HLA typing at each locus, the association tests relied only on the typed subset. The authors suggested that the approach could potentially be extended to other disease states and immunological phenotypes. Broadly in line with IMGT annotations, most TCR beta V segments showed up in productive rearrangements about 87% or about 30% of the time in an earlier analysis of some 590 of the donors. In a later analysis, several top co-occurrence clusters were reported to appear linked to parvovirus B19, influenza, CMV and Epstein-Barr virus. An association between a missense DCLRE1C variant and V-gene and J-gene trimming of TCR beta chains was found in a later genetic analysis and replicated in an independent cohort. When HLA alleles, especially DR and DQ, strongly co-occurred, attributing TCR associations to individual alleles was difficult. According to a later analysis, TCR association rates differed among HLA loci, with DRB1 alleles showing the most associated TCRs and HLA-C alleles showing the fewest. In the study, about 150 TCR beta chains were listed as associated with cytomegalovirus. A later genetic analysis reported fewer N-insertions in productive TCRs among donors in an Asian-associated ancestry cluster than the roughly 690-donor mean. Because counts were too low, 15 to 20 rarely observed V segments, including chromosome 9 orphons, were excluded from the earlier analysis of some 590 of the donors. Three of the identified cytomegalovirus-associated TCR beta chains were confirmed in vitro to be specific for cytomegalovirus antigens. Linkage disequilibrium might explain the correlated functional status among segregating V segments, but an unknown experimental factor could not be excluded. The presence/absence analyses assumed that sequencing depth was roughly uniform across donors, and that assumption may not be true.

Receptor libraries were prepared by the immunoSEQ multiplex PCR assay. The multiplex PCR relied on a mix of 60 forward primers for TCR Vbeta segments and 13 reverse primers for TCR Jbeta segments. The CDR3 region of rearranged TCR beta genes was amplified from genomic DNA with a multiplex PCR assay. On the Illumina HiSeq System, the amplified TCR beta libraries were sequenced as 87-base-pair reads. Per the source publication's procedure: In a later analysis, tens of millions of unique TCR beta chains were counted across the roughly 610 repertoires, and around 11 million of these chains were shared by at least two donors. To remove PCR and sequencing errors, raw reads were error-corrected and collapsed into unique sequences using a nearest-neighbor algorithm that merged closely related sequences. Alignment of CDR3 sequences to IMGT reference sequences was used to assign V, D and J gene segments. For a sequence to be retained, a match of at least six nucleotides to both a V gene segment and a J gene segment was required. A rearrangement was called productive if the CDR3 had no stop codons and remained in frame with V and J, and every other rearrangement was called non-productive. CDR3 was defined according to IMGT convention as the region running from the second conserved V-encoded cysteine to the conserved J-encoded phenylalanine. In an earlier analysis of more than 550 of the donors, sequences lacking an unambiguous match to a single V gene segment were excluded. In an earlier analysis of some 590 of the donors, V segments were called functional above 56.7% productive rearrangements and were called segregating when the between-donor standard deviation exceeded 5%. A statistical classification framework was built to diagnose cytomegalovirus status from the catalog of TCR beta chain sequences. A later analysis assigned V and J genes by comparing TCR nucleotide sequences with IMGT/GENE-DB human TR gene sequences. The TCRdist pipeline was used in a later analysis to assign CDR3 sequences and most-parsimonious VDJ recombination scenarios. In a later analysis, every TCR beta chain was defined by the combination of its CDR3 amino acid sequence and its V-gene family, and reads without a unique V-gene family were dropped. To address suspected cross-contamination and a sequencing artifact, a later analysis removed approximately 590 highly shared, low-generation-probability nucleotide sequences. In a later analysis, a clonal expansion index was calculated for each public chain from normalized within-repertoire ranks of inferred template counts. In a later analysis, generation probabilities were computed with a VDJ recombination model fitted to out-of-frame rearrangements, and the resulting probabilities were checked against IGoR. In a later analysis, hypergeometric tests were used to score TCR-TCR, TCR-HLA and TCR-CMV co-occurrence, with a repertoire-size bias correction applied to TCR pairs. To estimate false discovery rates, a later analysis permuted the HLA or CMV assignments 20 times. A later analysis grouped co-occurring TCRs with DBSCAN, adding TCRdist sequence similarity when clustering within HLA-allele-positive subsets. Repertoires with fewer than 30,000 or more than 120,000 public chains, plus five repertoires with anomalous nucleotide sharing, were excluded from co-occurrence clustering. Here the immuneACCESS table is served through TCRdb, limited to in-frame sequences with V and J called. Missing clones are a known gap in these copies; in checked studies unresolved V genes cover under half, and the rest lacks a known reason. That table is the source of V, J and clone size, and D and trimming were worked out from the DNA. This sample holds around 190,000 clones; around 80% were observed only once. Approximately 4.7% of the sample goes to the ten largest clones.

V loses 6 bases at its end and J loses 8 bases; junction bases beyond the gene matches: 9. There are 15 amino acids in the CDR3, from cysteine to phenylalanine inclusive. Only CDR3 DNA remains: 45 bases, in frame from the first base. CDR1 MNHNS and CDR2 SASEGT were looked up in the germline V gene. In total, approximately 700 healthy bone marrow donors made up the cohort. Cohort members were all nominally healthy when sampled, although unrecorded immune exposures were likely present. The donor was CMV seropositive and belonged to the group of 250 to 300 seropositive cohort members. A peripheral blood sample was provided by each donor, and peripheral blood mononuclear cells were used for TCR beta sequencing. Genomic DNA extraction from the blood cell samples was performed with the Qiagen DNeasy Blood Extraction Kit. Points on this clone: This clone's antigen is unknown. Within one base of it there is no much larger clone, and no base qualities were kept.

Sequencing was performed on PBMCs. The chain was built from TRBV6-1 and TRBJ2-2; 10 of the junction bases match TRBD1. The clonotype was recovered from a woman under 40 in good health and CMV-seropositive. CDR3 protein: CASRAGTGVFGELFF. The DNA is as follows: TGTGCCAGCAGAGCCGGGACAGGGGTTTTTGGGGAGCTGTTTTTT.